These 2 T cell receptor beta chains share one sample of origin, sequenced in a study of cytomegalovirus exposure and HLA in healthy donors. Amplification used 60 Vbeta primers and 13 Jbeta primers. Clones were read by immunoSEQ multiplex PCR, and TCRdb kept only the in-frame ones, dropping some. This table holds over 150,000 clones, around 77% found once. The source material was PBMCs. These receptors all come from a young woman in good health and CMV-seronegative.

This clone was seen a few times. The gene calls are TRBV6-1 and TRBJ2-7, with a possible D match to TRBD2 (6 bases). The V gene lost 9 bases and the J gene lost 2 bases, with 17 bases spanning the gap. The CDR3 consists of 14 residues. In germline, CDR1 is MNHNS, CDR2 SASEGT. The CDR3 is CARGRRGPTYEQYF. In DNA, the CDR3 is TGTGCCAGGGGGAGGCGGGGCCCTACCTACGAGCAGTACTTC.

This chain joins TRBV7-9 and TRBJ2-3; no clear D gene. The germline V gene encodes CDR1 SEHNR and CDR2 FQNEAQ (reference sequence). V was clipped by 7 bases and J by 4 bases, with 15 bases between them. The CDR3 runs 14 residues. The chain's CDR3 is CASIKLTSADTQYF. CDR3 nucleotides: TGTGCCAGCATCAAACTAACCAGTGCAGATACGCAGTATTTT.